These 29 T cell receptor beta chains share one sample of origin, sequenced in a study of shared clonotypes between healthy human individuals. It was CD45RO-negative cells, positively selected for CCR7, that made up naive CD8 cells, with terminally differentiated effector memory CD45RA+ cells excluded. The repertoire was sequenced with immunoSEQ multiplex PCR; TCRdb's copy has only in-frame clones and lacks some. This table has roughly 890,000 clones, more than 85% appearing once. The sample was naive CD8+ T cells sorted from blood. The receptors derive from a man under 40 in good health.

The chain combines TRBV27 with TRBJ2-3; tentative D call: TRBD2 (5 bases). CDR1 is MNHEY, CDR2 SMNVEV, per germline (reference sequence). This CDR3 contains 15 residues. V lost 2 bases and J lost 2, with 11 bases in between. CDR3 DNA sequence: TGTGCCAGCAGTTTAGGGTGGGAGTTCACAGATACGCAGTATTTT. Its translation: CASSLGWEFTDTQYF.

The chain carries TRBV15 and TRBJ2-1; no firm D call. Per germline, CDR1 LNHNV and CDR2 YYDKDF (reference sequence). Trimming shortened V by 0 bases and J by 6 bases, and 12 bases separated the two germline ends. This CDR3 has 15 residues. CDR3 region: CATSRDRGLSNEQFF. DNA for the CDR3: TGTGCCACCAGCAGAGATCGAGGCCTCTCCAATGAGCAGTTCTTC.

As regards this clone: In the same sample, other DNA sequences code for this CDR3. The CDR3 nucleotides are TGTGCCAGCAGTTTATCTGGGGGCGGCAATCAGCCCCAGCATTTT. Protein: CASSLSGGGNQPQHF. The chain has TRBV27 and TRBJ1-5; D may be TRBD1 (6 bases). The V end was cut by 0 bases, the J end by 2 bases, with 8 bases between. This CDR3 contains 15 residues. Germline values: CDR1 MNHEY, CDR2 SMNVEV (reference sequence).

This rearrangement joins TRBV10-3 to TRBJ2-1; 7 nucleotides line up with TRBD2. Unmatched junction bases numbered 7, after V lost 1 base and J lost 4 bases. The CDR3 consists of 16 residues. Per germline, CDR1 ENHRY and CDR2 SYGVKD. The CDR3 DNA reads as TGTGCCATCAGTGAGTACGCGGGAGCGTCGTACAATGAGCAGTTCTTC. Its translation: CAISEYAGASYNEQFF.

The chain employs TRBV19 and TRBJ2-7; possible D gene TRBD1, 5 bases. The CDR3 loop spans 11 amino acids. The V end was cut by 3 bases, the J end by 6 bases, with 6 bases between. Germline CDR1 LNHDA, CDR2 SQIVND (reference sequence). CDR3 bases: TGTGCCAGTAGTATTGGGGCCGAGCAGTACTTC. Translation gives CASSIGAEQYF.

V usage is TRBV11-2 and J usage is TRBJ2-2; D gene unclear. Per germline, CDR1 SGHAT and CDR2 FQNNGV. Trimming stripped 3 bases from V and 13 bases from J, with 15 bases between. This CDR3 is 13 amino acids long. The CDR3 DNA reads as TGTGCCAGCAGCTTGGATCGATCATATGGGCTGTTTTTT. Amino acids: CASSLDRSYGLFF.

The chain joins TRBV2 to TRBJ2-5; D remains unclear. The CDR3 consists of 13 residues. CDR1 and CDR2 (germline): SNHLY, FYNNEI. The V and J ends lost 7 bases and 3 bases respectively, with 12 bases between them. The CDR3 bases are TGTGCCAGCAAGGTCAGTTACGAAGAGACCCAGTACTTC. This codes for CASKVSYEETQYF.

CDR3 region: CASSFPGNSAPSYNEQFF. The CDR3 DNA reads TGCGCCAGCAGCTTCCCGGGGAATAGCGCACCCTCCTACAATGAGCAGTTCTTC. The gene calls are TRBV5-1 and TRBJ2-1, with D tentatively TRBD2 (5 bases). Deletions cut 2 bases from V and 0 bases from J, with 18 bases between. This CDR3 has 18 amino acids. Germline CDR1 and CDR2: SGHRS and YFSETQ.

The chain has TRBV29-1 and TRBJ2-2; tentatively, D is TRBD1 (5 bases). CDR3 length equals 13 residues. Trimming left V 7 bases short and J 0 bases short, with 9 bases between. The germline V gene has CDR1 SQVTM and CDR2 ANQGSEA. The CDR3 spells CSGRVPNTGELFF. DNA of the CDR3: TGCAGCGGCAGGGTCCCGAACACCGGGGAGCTGTTTTTT.

This clone came up once. This sequence joins TRBV7-9 and TRBJ2-7; D is perhaps TRBD1 or TRBD2 (5 bases each). The V gene's germline CDR1 is SEHNR and CDR2 FQNEAQ (reference sequence). V was clipped by 4 bases and J by 4 bases, with 17 bases between them. This CDR3 contains 15 residues. The chain's CDR3 is CASSYAGTIGYEQYF. The CDR3, as DNA: TGTGCCAGCAGCTATGCCGGGACGATAGGATACGAGCAGTACTTC.

The gene calls are TRBV7-9 and TRBJ2-1; D is unclear. Between the trimmed V and J ends, which lost 2 bases and 5 bases, there was a span of 4 bases. The length of the CDR3 is 12 residues. Germline CDR1 and CDR2: SEHNR and FQNEAQ (reference sequence). The CDR3 coding sequence is TGTGCCAGCAGCTTAATAGACAATGAGCAGTTCTTC. Its translation is CASSLIDNEQFF.

A note on this clone: The same CDR3 also results from other DNA sequences found in this sample. The V gene is TRBV9, the J gene TRBJ2-3, with D maybe TRBD2 (5 bases). The ends were cut back, 0 bases at V and 3 bases at J, with 11 bases in the middle. Germline V lookup: CDR1 SGDLS, CDR2 YYNGEE. The CDR3 has 15 amino acids. The CDR3 sequence: CASSVDGEGTDTQYF. In DNA, the CDR3 is TGTGCCAGCAGCGTAGACGGGGAAGGGACAGATACGCAGTATTTT. Combining the CDR3 with reference TRBV9 and TRBJ2-3 gives the whole variable domain DSGVTQTPKHLITATGQRVTLRCSPRSGDLSVYWYQQSLDQGLQFLIQYYNGEERAKGNILERFSAQQFPDLHSELNLSSLELGDSALYFCASSVDGEGTDTQYFGPGTRLTVL.

The chain is built from TRBV7-2 and TRBJ2-1; D is possibly TRBD2 (6 bases). This CDR3 contains 15 residues. V lost 5 bases and J 1 base, leaving 12 bases between the germline ends. Germline values: CDR1 SGHTA, CDR2 FQGNSA. The CDR3 nucleotides read TGTGCCAGCAGCCCCGGGACTTTATCCTACAATGAGCAGTTCTTC. It encodes CASSPGTLSYNEQFF.

This sequence joins TRBV13 and TRBJ2-3; D may be TRBD1 or TRBD2 (5 bases each). This CDR3 region has 14 residues. Trimming shortened V by 5 bases and J by 3 bases, and 12 bases separated the two germline ends. The germline V gene encodes CDR1 PRHDT and CDR2 FYEKMQ (reference sequence). The CDR3 nucleotides are TGTGCCAGCAGCGCCGGGAAGGGGACAGATACGCAGTATTTT. It codes for CASSAGKGTDTQYF. The complete variable domain, with remaining parts taken from reference TRBV13 and TRBJ2-3, reads AAGVIQSPRHLIKEKRETATLKCYPIPRHDTVYWYQQGPGQDPQFLISFYEKMQSDKGSIPDRFSAQQFSDYHSELNMSSLELGDSALYFCASSAGKGTDTQYFGPGTRLTVL.

J is TRBJ2-3 and V is TRBV5-1; D gene unclear. Germline CDR1 SGHRS, CDR2 YFSETQ. This CDR3 comprises 17 residues. V shed 1 base and J shed 1 base, with 16 bases lying between them. The CDR3 DNA is TGCGCCAGCAGCTTGCCGGCCAGCATCTACCGCACAGATACGCAGTATTTT. It specifies CASSLPASIYRTDTQYF.

The genes are TRBV2 and TRBJ2-3; TRBD1 might be the D (6 bases). This CDR3 is built from 13 residues. Germline lookup yields CDR1 SNHLY and CDR2 FYNNEI. Trimming took off 7 bases at V and 6 bases at J, with 14 bases between the two ends. In DNA, the CDR3 is TGTGCCAGCAAGGGGGACCCAGGGGATACGCAGTATTTT. This translates into CASKGDPGDTQYF. Together with reference TRBV2 and TRBJ2-3, the CDR3 gives the full variable domain: EPEVTQTPSHQVTQMGQEVILRCVPISNHLYFYWYRQILGQKVEFLVSFYNNEISEKSEIFDDQFSVERPDGSNFTLKIRSTKLEDSAMYFCASKGDPGDTQYFGPGTRLTVL.

The chain has TRBV27 and TRBJ2-1, with D possibly being TRBD2 (5 bases). Trimming shortened V by 8 bases and J by 0 bases, and 14 bases separated the two germline ends. Germline CDR1 is MNHEY and CDR2 is SMNVEV (reference sequence). This CDR3 is 15 amino acids long. CDR3 coding DNA: TGTGCCAGCCGCCCGGGGAGCGCCTCCTACAATGAGCAGTTCTTC. Residues: CASRPGSASYNEQFF.

The chain carries TRBV7-2 and TRBJ1-2, with D possibly being TRBD1 (6 bases). The V and J ends lost 4 bases and 5 bases respectively, with 20 bases between them. CDR1 is SGHTA, CDR2 FQGNSA, per germline. This CDR3 has 16 residues. The CDR3 DNA reads TGTGCCAGCAGCTCGACCGAAGGGGGGTTCTGGTATGGCTACACCTTC. It is translated as CASSSTEGGFWYGYTF.

The chain employs TRBV14 and TRBJ2-2, with D unclear. Germline assignment: CDR1 SGHDN and CDR2 FVKESK. The CDR3 has 14 amino acids. V lost 4 bases, J lost 9 bases, and 15 bases lay in between. CDR3 DNA sequence: TGTGCCAGCAGCCCCGTATTGGCCCCCAGGGAGCTGTTTTTT. Amino acid sequence: CASSPVLAPRELFF.

The genes are TRBV27 and TRBJ2-7; 7 nucleotides agree with TRBD2. The length of the CDR3 is 14 residues. The germline V gene has CDR1 MNHEY and CDR2 SMNVEV (reference sequence). V was clipped by 9 bases and J by 3 bases; unmatched bases: 11. Here the CDR3 reads CASSPAGDIYEQYF. The CDR3 DNA sequence: TGTGCCAGTTCCCCGGCGGGAGATATCTACGAGCAGTACTTC.

The chain couples TRBV11-2 to TRBJ2-1; a possible D gene is TRBD1 (8 bases). Germline CDR1 is SGHAT and CDR2 is FQNNGV. CDR3 length: 14 amino acids. V was trimmed by 2 bases and J by 6 bases, leaving 11 bases between them. The CDR3 DNA sequence: TGTGCCAGCAGCTTAACAGGGGGGGGCAATGAGCAGTTCTTC. Translation: CASSLTGGGNEQFF.

This clone was seen only once. This sequence joins TRBV27 and TRBJ2-1; no definite D call. Germline lookup yields CDR1 MNHEY and CDR2 SMNVEV (reference sequence). V lost 3 bases and J 3 bases, leaving 9 bases between the germline ends. This CDR3 spans 14 amino acids. CDR3 residues: CASSFLSDYNEQFF. The CDR3 DNA reads TGTGCCAGCAGTTTTCTCTCAGACTACAATGAGCAGTTCTTC.

For the CDR3, the DNA is TGTGCCAGCACCGAAAGGGGTATTCCCTACGAGCAGTACTTC. This encodes CASTERGIPYEQYF. V usage is TRBV6-1 and J usage is TRBJ2-7, with D tentatively TRBD1 (5 bases). This CDR3 has 14 residues. Between the trimmed V and J ends, which lost 7 bases and 2 bases, there was a span of 15 bases. Germline V gene data show CDR1 as MNHNS and CDR2 as SASEGT.

The chain recombines TRBV28 with TRBJ2-7; D not certain. The CDR3 runs 12 residues. The germline V gene has CDR1 MDHEN and CDR2 SYDVKM. Trimming stripped 6 bases from V and 6 bases from J, with 12 bases between. In DNA form, the CDR3 reads TGTGCCAGCAGCTATCTAGGTCGCGAGCAGTACTTC. The encoded protein is CASSYLGREQYF.

V usage is TRBV5-4 and J usage is TRBJ2-1; a weak D match, TRBD2 (6 bases). CDR1 is SGHNT and CDR2 is YYREEE in the germline V gene (reference sequence). The CDR3 has 15 residues. The V and J ends lost 4 bases and 7 bases respectively, with 18 bases between them. CDR3 coding DNA: TGTGCCAGCAGCGAACCGGGACTCGCGGGTAATGAGCAGTTCTTC. Its protein product is CASSEPGLAGNEQFF.

The chain carries TRBV7-9 and TRBJ2-3; D unclear. CDR3 length: 13 residues. V shed 3 bases and J shed 3 bases, with 7 bases lying between them. Germline V gene lookup returns CDR1 SEHNR and CDR2 FQNEAQ (reference sequence). CDR3 bases: TGTGCCAGCAGCTTCTCCGAAACAGATACGCAGTATTTT. Amino acids: CASSFSETDTQYF. Drawing the rest from reference TRBV7-9 and TRBJ2-3, the complete variable domain is DTGVSQNPRHKITKRGQNVTFRCDPISEHNRLYWYRQTLGQGPEFLTYFQNEAQLEKSRLLSDRFSAERPKGSFSTLEIQRTEQGDSAMYLCASSFSETDTQYFGPGTRLTVL.

J is TRBJ2-5 and V is TRBV4-1; the D is unclear. Germline V gene data show CDR1 as MGHRA and CDR2 as YSYEKL. This CDR3 is built from 13 residues. V gave up 1 base and J gave up 5 bases, with 8 bases separating them. The CDR3: CASSQVFGETQYF. CDR3 nucleotide sequence: TGCGCCAGCAGCCAAGTGTTTGGGGAGACCCAGTACTTC.

V gene TRBV7-8 combines with J gene TRBJ2-1; TRBD2 is a possible D gene (5 bases). CDR1 is SGHVS and CDR2 is FQNEAQ in the germline V gene. Trimming stripped 2 bases from V and 9 bases from J, with 14 bases between. This CDR3 is built from 14 residues. CDR3 bases: TGTGCCAGCAGCTTACTGGACGGGATGGGTGAGCAGTTCTTC. Amino acid sequence: CASSLLDGMGEQFF.

J is TRBJ1-5 and V is TRBV6-1; D remains unclear. This CDR3 contains 12 residues. Germline-derived CDR1 and CDR2 are MNHNS and SASEGT. V lost 4 bases to trimming and J lost 9 bases, with 10 bases between them. CDR3 region: CASSGPGPPQHF. The CDR3 nucleotides are TGTGCCAGCAGTGGGCCGGGTCCGCCCCAGCATTTT.